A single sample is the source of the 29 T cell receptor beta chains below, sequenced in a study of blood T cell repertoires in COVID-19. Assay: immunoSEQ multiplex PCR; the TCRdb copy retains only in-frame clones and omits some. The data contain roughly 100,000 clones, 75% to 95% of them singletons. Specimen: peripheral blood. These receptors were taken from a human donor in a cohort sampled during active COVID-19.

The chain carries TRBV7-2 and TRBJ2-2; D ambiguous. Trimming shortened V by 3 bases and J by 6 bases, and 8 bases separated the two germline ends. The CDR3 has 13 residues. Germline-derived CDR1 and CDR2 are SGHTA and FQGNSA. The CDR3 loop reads CASSFSFAGELFF. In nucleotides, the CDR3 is TGTGCCAGCAGCTTCTCCTTCGCCGGGGAGCTGTTTTTT.

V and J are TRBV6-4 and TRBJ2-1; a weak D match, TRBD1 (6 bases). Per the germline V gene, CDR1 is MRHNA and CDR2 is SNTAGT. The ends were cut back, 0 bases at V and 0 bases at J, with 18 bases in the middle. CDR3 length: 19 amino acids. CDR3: CASSDSIGCWDTSYNEQFF. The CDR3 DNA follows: TGTGCCAGCAGTGACTCGATTGGCTGCTGGGACACCTCCTACAATGAGCAGTTCTTC.

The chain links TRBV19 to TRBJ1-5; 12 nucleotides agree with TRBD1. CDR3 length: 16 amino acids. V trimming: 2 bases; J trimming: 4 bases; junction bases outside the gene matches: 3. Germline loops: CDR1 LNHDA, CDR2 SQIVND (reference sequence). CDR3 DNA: TGTGCCAGTAGTATAATGGGACAGGGGGCAAATCAGCCCCAGCATTTT. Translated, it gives CASSIMGQGANQPQHF. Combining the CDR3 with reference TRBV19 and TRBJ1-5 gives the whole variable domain DGGITQSPKYLFRKEGQNVTLSCEQNLNHDAMYWYRQDPGQGLRLIYYSQIVNDFQKGDIAEGYSVSREKKESFPLTVTSAQKNPTAFYLCASSIMGQGANQPQHFGDGTRLSIL.

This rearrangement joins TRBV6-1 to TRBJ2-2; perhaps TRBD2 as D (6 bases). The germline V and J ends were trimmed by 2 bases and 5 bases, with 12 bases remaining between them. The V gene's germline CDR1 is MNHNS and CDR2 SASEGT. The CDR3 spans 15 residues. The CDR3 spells CASSEPGLRTGELFF. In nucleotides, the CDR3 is TGTGCCAGCAGTGAACCGGGACTTAGGACCGGGGAGCTGTTTTTT.

CDR3 sequence reads: CASSRFRGFYEQYF. The CDR3 region has the DNA TGTGCCAGCAGCCGCTTCAGGGGGTTCTACGAGCAGTACTTC. This rearrangement joins TRBV16 to TRBJ2-7, with 7 bases that match TRBD1. Germline V lookup: CDR1 KGHSY, CDR2 FQNENV. The length of the CDR3 is 14 residues. V lost 4 bases and J lost 3; bases outside the gene matches: 6. The entire variable domain, with the rest obtained from reference TRBV16 and TRBJ2-7, is as follows: GEEVAQTPKHLVRGEGQKAKLYCAPIKGHSYVFWYQQVLKNEFKFLISFQNENVFDETGMPKERFSAKCLPNSPCSLEIQATKLEDSAVYFCASSRFRGFYEQYFGPGTRLTVT.

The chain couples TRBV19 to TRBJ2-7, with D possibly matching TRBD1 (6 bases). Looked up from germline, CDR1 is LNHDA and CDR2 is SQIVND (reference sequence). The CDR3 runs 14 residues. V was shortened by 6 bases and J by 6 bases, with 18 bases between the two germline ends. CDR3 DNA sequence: TGTGCCAGTAGCACGAAACAGGGTTTCTTCGAGCAGTACTTC. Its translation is CASSTKQGFFEQYF.

CDR3 nucleotide sequence: TGTGCCAGCTCACCGTTGGGTCAGGGGCCTAGCTCCTACGAGCAGTACTTC. The encoded protein is CASSPLGQGPSSYEQYF. This rearrangement joins TRBV18 to TRBJ2-7; TRBD1 might be the D (6 bases). Germline loops: CDR1 KGHSH, CDR2 LQKENI. CDR3 size: 17 residues. V was cut by 3 bases and J by 0 bases, with 18 bases left in between.

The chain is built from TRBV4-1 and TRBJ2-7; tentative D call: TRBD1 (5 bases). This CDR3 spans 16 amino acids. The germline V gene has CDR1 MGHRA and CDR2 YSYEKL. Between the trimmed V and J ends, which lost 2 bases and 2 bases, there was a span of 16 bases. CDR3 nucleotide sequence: TGCGCCAGCAGCCAACGGGCACAGGATTTGGCCTACGAGCAGTACTTC. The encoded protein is CASSQRAQDLAYEQYF.

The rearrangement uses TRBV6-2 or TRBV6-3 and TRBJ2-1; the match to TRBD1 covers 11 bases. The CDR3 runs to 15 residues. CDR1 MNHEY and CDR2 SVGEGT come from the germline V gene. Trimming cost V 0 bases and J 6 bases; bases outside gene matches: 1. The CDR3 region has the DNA TGTGCCAGCAGTTACTCCGGGACAGGGGGCAATGAGCAGTTCTTC. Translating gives CASSYSGTGGNEQFF.

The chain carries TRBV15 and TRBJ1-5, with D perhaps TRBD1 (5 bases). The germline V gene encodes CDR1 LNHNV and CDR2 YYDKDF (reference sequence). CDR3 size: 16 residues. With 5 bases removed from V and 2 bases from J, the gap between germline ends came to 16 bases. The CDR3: CATSGGKGLGNQPQHF. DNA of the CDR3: TGTGCCACCAGCGGAGGAAAGGGGTTAGGCAATCAGCCCCAGCATTTT.

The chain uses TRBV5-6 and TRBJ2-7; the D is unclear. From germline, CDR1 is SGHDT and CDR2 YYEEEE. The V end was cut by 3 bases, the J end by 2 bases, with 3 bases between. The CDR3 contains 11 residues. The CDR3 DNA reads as TGTGCCAGCAGCTCAACCTACGAGCAGTACTTC. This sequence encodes CASSSTYEQYF.

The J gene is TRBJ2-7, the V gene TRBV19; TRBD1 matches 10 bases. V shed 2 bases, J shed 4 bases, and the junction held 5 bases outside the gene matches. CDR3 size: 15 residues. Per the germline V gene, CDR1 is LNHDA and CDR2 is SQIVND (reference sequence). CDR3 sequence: CASSIFGQGEYEQYF. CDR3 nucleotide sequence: TGTGCCAGTAGTATATTTGGACAGGGGGAGTACGAGCAGTACTTC.

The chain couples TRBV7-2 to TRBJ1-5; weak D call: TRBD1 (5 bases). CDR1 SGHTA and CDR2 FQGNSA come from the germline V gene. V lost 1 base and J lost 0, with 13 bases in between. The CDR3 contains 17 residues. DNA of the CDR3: TGTGCCAGCAGCTTAGAGTTTGGGGCATATAGCAATCAGCCCCAGCATTTT. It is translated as CASSLEFGAYSNQPQHF. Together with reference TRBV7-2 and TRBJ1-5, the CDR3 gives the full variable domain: GAGVSQSPSNKVTEKGKDVELRCDPISGHTALYWYRQSLGQGLEFLIYFQGNSAPDKSGLPSDRFSAERTGGSVSTLTIQRTQQEDSAVYLCASSLEFGAYSNQPQHFGDGTRLSIL.

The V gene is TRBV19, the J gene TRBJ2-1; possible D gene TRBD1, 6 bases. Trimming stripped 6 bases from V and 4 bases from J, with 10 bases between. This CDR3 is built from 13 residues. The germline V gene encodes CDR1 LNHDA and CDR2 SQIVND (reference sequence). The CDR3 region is CASSKGQYNEQFF. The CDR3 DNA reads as TGTGCCAGTAGCAAAGGACAGTACAATGAGCAGTTCTTC. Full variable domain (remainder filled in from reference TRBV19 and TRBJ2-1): DGGITQSPKYLFRKEGQNVTLSCEQNLNHDAMYWYRQDPGQGLRLIYYSQIVNDFQKGDIAEGYSVSREKKESFPLTVTSAQKNPTAFYLCASSKGQYNEQFFGPGTRLTVL.

CDR3 loop: CASNQQGYDTEAFF. The CDR3 bases are TGTGCCAGCAACCAACAGGGGTACGACACTGAAGCTTTCTTT. The chain has TRBV13 and TRBJ1-1, with 7 positions matching TRBD1. Trimming removed 7 bases from V and 3 bases from J; junction bases left unmatched: 8. Germline CDR1 is PRHDT and CDR2 is FYEKMQ (reference sequence). This CDR3 has 14 residues.

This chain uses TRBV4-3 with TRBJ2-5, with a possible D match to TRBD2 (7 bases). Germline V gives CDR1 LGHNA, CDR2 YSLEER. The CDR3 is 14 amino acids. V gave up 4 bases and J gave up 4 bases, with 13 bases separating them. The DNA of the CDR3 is TGCGCCAGCAGCCTGTACAGGGAGGGAGAGACCCAGTACTTC. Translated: CASSLYREGETQYF.

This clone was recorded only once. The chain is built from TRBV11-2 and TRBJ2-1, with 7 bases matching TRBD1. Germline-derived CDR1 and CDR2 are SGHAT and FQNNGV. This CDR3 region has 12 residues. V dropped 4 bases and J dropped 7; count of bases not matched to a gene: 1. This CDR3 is CASSSTGNEQFF. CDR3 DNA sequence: TGTGCCAGCAGCTCGACAGGGAATGAGCAGTTCTTC.

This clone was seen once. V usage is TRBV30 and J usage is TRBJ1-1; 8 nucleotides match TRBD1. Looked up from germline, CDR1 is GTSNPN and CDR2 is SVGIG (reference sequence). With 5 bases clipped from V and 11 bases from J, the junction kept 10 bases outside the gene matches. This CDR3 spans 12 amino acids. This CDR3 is CAWGPQGVEAFF. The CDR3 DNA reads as TGTGCCTGGGGACCACAGGGGGTCGAGGCTTTCTTT.

The CDR3 protein is CASNPGLSERAFF. Here the CDR3 DNA reads TGTGCCAGCAATCCCGGTCTTAGCGAACGAGCTTTCTTT. J is TRBJ1-1 and V is TRBV18, with unresolved D. V lost 8 bases to trimming and J lost 10 bases, with 20 bases between them. Germline CDR1 is KGHSH and CDR2 is LQKENI. The CDR3 extends over 13 amino acids.

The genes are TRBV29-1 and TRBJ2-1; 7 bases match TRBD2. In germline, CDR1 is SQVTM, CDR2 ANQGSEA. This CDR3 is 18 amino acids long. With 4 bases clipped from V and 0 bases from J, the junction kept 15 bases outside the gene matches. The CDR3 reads CSVAGGLLRQSSYNEQFF. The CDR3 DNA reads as TGCAGCGTTGCGGGGGGACTCCTCCGCCAGAGCTCCTACAATGAGCAGTTCTTC.

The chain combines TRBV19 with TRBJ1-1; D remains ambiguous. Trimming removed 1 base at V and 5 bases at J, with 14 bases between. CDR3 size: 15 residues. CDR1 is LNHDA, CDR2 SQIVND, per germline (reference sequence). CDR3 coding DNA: TGTGCCAGTAGTATAGGTAGGGCTGGAGGGACTGAAGCTTTCTTT. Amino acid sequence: CASSIGRAGGTEAFF.

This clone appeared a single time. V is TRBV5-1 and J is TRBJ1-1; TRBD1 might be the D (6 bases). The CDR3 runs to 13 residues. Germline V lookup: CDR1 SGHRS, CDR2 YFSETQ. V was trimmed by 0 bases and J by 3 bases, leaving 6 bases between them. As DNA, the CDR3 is TGCGCCAGCAGCTTGGACAGGGACACTGAAGCTTTCTTT. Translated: CASSLDRDTEAFF.

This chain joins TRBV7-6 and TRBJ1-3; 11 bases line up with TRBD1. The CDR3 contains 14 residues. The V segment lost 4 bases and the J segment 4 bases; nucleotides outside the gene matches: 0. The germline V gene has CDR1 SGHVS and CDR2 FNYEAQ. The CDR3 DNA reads TGTGCCAGCAGCTGGGACAGGGGGGGAAACACCATATATTTT. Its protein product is CASSWDRGGNTIYF.

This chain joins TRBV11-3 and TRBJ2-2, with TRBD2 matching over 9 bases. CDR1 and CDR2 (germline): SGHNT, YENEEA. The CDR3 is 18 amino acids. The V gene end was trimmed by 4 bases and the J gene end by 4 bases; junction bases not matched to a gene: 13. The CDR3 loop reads CASSSAGGSRGSTGELFF. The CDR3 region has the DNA TGTGCCAGCAGCTCAGCGGGAGGCTCGAGAGGGAGCACCGGGGAGCTGTTTTTT.

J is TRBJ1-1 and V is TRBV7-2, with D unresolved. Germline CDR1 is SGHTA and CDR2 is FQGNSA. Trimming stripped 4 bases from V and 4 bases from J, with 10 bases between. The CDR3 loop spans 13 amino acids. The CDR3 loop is CASSYQRSTEAFF. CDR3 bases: TGTGCCAGCAGCTATCAGCGGAGCACTGAAGCTTTCTTT.

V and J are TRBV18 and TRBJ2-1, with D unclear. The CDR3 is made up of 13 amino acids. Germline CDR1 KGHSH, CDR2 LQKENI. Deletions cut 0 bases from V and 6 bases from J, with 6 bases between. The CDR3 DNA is TGTGCCAGCTCACCACCGCTAGTCAATGAGCAGTTCTTC. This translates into CASSPPLVNEQFF.

In DNA form, the CDR3 reads TGTGCCAGCTCACCCAGCGGGGGGCCGAACACCGGGGAGCTGTTTTTT. Its translation: CASSPSGGPNTGELFF. This chain uses TRBV18 with TRBJ2-2, with 9 bases aligning to TRBD2. The V gene end was trimmed by 3 bases and the J gene end by 0 bases; junction bases not matched to a gene: 2. Germline V CDR1 and CDR2: KGHSH, LQKENI. The CDR3 is made up of 16 amino acids.

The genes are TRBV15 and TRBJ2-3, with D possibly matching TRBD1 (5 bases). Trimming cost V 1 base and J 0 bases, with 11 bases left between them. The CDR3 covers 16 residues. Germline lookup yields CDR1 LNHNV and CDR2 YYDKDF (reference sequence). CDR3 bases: TGTGCCACCAGCAGAGGGGCAGGGTGGAGCACAGATACGCAGTATTTT. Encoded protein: CATSRGAGWSTDTQYF.

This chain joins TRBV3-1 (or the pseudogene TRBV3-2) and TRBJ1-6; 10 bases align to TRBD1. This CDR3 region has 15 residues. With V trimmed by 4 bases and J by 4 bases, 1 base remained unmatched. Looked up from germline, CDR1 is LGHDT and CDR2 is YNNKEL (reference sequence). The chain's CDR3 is CASSPGQGYNSPLHF. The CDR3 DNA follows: TGTGCCAGCAGCCCGGGACAGGGGTATAATTCACCCCTCCACTTT.